This is a list of T cell receptor beta chains from one sample in a study of T cells in Graves' hyperthyroidism and ophthalmopathy. MiXCR, run by TCRdb on the multiplex PCR reads, gives a single entry per CDR3 protein. The data hold more than 500,000 distinct CDR3 sequences, with roughly a sixth observed a single time. Material for sequencing was blood. These receptors were obtained from a woman aged 30 to 39 with Graves' ophthalmopathy. Each CDR3 is given with its conserved first and last residue. A D gene is named only where the DNA matches it firmly. Rows give clone size only sometimes, using once, few, many, or a class for an expanded clone.

v_gene,abundance,len,j_gene,d_gene,CDR3nt,CDR3aa
TRBV20-1,many,12,TRBJ2-1,NA,TGCAGTGTAAACAGGGCTTACAATGAGCAGTTCTTC,CSVNRAYNEQFF
TRBV5-1,NA,12,TRBJ2-1,NA,TGCGCCAGCACCCGAGGGGAGAATGAGCAGTTCTTC,CASTRGENEQFF
TRBV3-1,many,14,TRBJ1-1,NA,TGTGCCAGCAGCCAAGAGGATTCGGACACTGAAGCTTTCTTT,CASSQEDSDTEAFF
TRBV20-1,NA,11,TRBJ2-1,NA,TGCAGTGCTAGGTTGATAAATGAGCAGTTCTTC,CSARLINEQFF
TRBV28,many,17,TRBJ2-5,NA,TGTGCCAGCAGTTGGAATCGAGGGTTAAGGGGACAAGAGACCCAGTACTTC,CASSWNRGLRGQETQYF
TRBV7-3,many,15,TRBJ2-1,TRBD2,TGTGCCAGCAGCAATTGGACTAGCGGGATGTATGAGCAGTTCTTC,CASSNWTSGMYEQFF
TRBV28,many,16,TRBJ2-3,NA,TGTGCCAGCAGCTCCTGGGGGACGGGGCTCGCAGATACGCAGTATTTT,CASSSWGTGLADTQYF
TRBV28,NA,14,TRBJ1-2,NA,TGTGCCAGCAGTTACTCAGGGACCCCTCGTGGCTACACCTTC,CASSYSGTPRGYTF
TRBV6-2/TRBV6-3,NA,14,TRBJ2-7,NA,TGTGCCAGCGGCGCTGGCAGTGGAGTCTACGAGCAGTACTTC,CASGAGSGVYEQYF
TRBV7-6,many,15,TRBJ1-5,NA,TGTGCCAGCAGCCTGGACAGCCGCGGCAATCAGCCCCAGCATTTT,CASSLDSRGNQPQHF
TRBV6-2/TRBV6-3,NA,16,TRBJ2-7,TRBD2,TGTGCCAGCAGTTCTGTAGCGGGAGGGCCTTCCTACGAGCAGTACTTC,CASSSVAGGPSYEQYF
TRBV27,few,15,TRBJ2-4,TRBD2,TGTGCCAGCAGGGGACTAGCGGATACCAAAAACATTCAGTACTTC,CASRGLADTKNIQYF
TRBV13,many,14,TRBJ2-1,TRBD2,TGTGCCAGCAGCGGTAGCGGGAGTTACAATGAGCAGTTCTTC,CASSGSGSYNEQFF
TRBV6-1,NA,14,TRBJ2-5,NA,TGTGCCAGCAGCGAAGCGAGTAGTGGGGAGACCCAGTACTTC,CASSEASSGETQYF
TRBV30,many,11,TRBJ2-2,NA,TGTGCCTGGAGCGGTTCCGGGGAGCTGTTTTTT,CAWSGSGELFF
TRBV27,many,17,TRBJ2-3,TRBD1,TGTGCCAGCAGTTTATCCCGAGGGACAGGCCTCACAGATACGCAGTATTTT,CASSLSRGTGLTDTQYF
TRBV19,few,15,TRBJ2-3,NA,TGTGCCAGTAGTACCCCTCCCGGGGGCACAGATACGCAGTATTTT,CASSTPPGGTDTQYF
TRBV18,few,13,TRBJ1-6,NA,TGTGCCAGCTCACCAGAGGGGAATTCACCCCTCCACTTT,CASSPEGNSPLHF
TRBV6-1,few,14,TRBJ1-5,TRBD1,TGTGCCAGCAGTTGGACAGGGGGCAATCAGCCCCAGCATTTT,CASSWTGGNQPQHF
TRBV5-4,NA,15,TRBJ1-2,TRBD1,TGTGCCAGCAGCCCGATCTACAGGGGAGACTATGGCTACACCTTC,CASSPIYRGDYGYTF
TRBV28,few,14,TRBJ1-6,TRBD1,TGTGCCAGCAGCCGGGACAGGGATCCATCACCCCTCCACTTT,CASSRDRDPSPLHF
TRBV25-1,once,15,TRBJ2-1,TRBD1,TGTGCCAGCAGTACCGGGACAGGGGGGGGTGGGGAGCAGTTCTTC,CASSTGTGGGGEQFF
TRBV14,many,12,TRBJ2-7,NA,TGTGCCAGCAGCCAAGACTACTACGAGCAGTACTTC,CASSQDYYEQYF
TRBV20-1,many,14,TRBJ2-3,NA,TGCAGTGCGGCGCGGAGGTTTCTCCCAGATACGCAGTATTTT,CSAARRFLPDTQYF
TRBV28,NA,14,TRBJ2-3,NA,TGTGCCAGCAGTTTTCTCCCAGGGGCAGATACGCAGTATTTT,CASSFLPGADTQYF
TRBV11-3,NA,15,TRBJ2-1,TRBD2,TGTGCCAGCAGCGCGACTAGCGGGAGTTACAATGAGCAGTTCTTC,CASSATSGSYNEQFF